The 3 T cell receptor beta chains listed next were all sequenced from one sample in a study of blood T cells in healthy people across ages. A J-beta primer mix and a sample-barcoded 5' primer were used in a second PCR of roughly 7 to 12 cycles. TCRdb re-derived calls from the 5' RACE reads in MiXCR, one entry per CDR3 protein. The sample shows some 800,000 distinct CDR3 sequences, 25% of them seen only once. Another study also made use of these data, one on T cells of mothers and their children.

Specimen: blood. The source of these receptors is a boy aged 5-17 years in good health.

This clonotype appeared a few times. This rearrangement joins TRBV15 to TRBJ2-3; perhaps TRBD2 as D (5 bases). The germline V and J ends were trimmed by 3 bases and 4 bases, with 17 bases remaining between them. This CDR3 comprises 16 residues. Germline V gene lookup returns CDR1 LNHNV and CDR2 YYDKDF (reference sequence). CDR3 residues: CATSRRVSAIADTQYF. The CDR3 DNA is TGTGCCACCAGCAGGCGGGTTAGCGCTATCGCAGATACGCAGTATTTT.

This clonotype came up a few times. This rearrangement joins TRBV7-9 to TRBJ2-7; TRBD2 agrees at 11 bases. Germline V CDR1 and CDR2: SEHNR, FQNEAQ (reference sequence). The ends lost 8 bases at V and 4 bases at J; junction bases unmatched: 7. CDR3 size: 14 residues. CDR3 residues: CASARTSGSYEQYF. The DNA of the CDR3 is TGTGCCAGCGCCCGGACTAGCGGGTCTTACGAGCAGTACTTC.

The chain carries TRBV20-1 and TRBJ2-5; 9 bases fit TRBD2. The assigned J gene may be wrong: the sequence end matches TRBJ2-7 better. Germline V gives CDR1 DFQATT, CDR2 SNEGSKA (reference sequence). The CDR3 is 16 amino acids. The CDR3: CSARDLAGEIGYEQYF. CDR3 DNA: TGCAGTGCTAGAGATTTAGCGGGAGAGATTGGCTACGAGCAGTACTTC.